The 27 T cell receptor beta chains listed next were all sequenced from one sample in a study of beta chain features in type 1 diabetes. Reverse transcribing all isolated RNA meant expressed TCRB transcripts were sequenced. Clones were read by immunoSEQ multiplex PCR, and TCRdb kept only the in-frame ones, dropping some. Here the sample spans about 350,000 clones, 20% being singletons. Sequenced sample: naive CD4+ T cells from blood. All receptors derive from a woman aged 18-29 years in good health.

This clone occurred a few times. The chain employs TRBV5-6 and TRBJ1-2; 7 bases agree with TRBD1. Germline lookup yields CDR1 SGHDT and CDR2 YYEEEE. The V and J ends lost 3 bases and 7 bases, in that order; junction bases with no gene match: 12. This CDR3 spans 15 amino acids. In DNA form, the CDR3 reads TGTGCCAGCAGCTCCGTTCTTACAGGGGCCTCTGGCTACACCTTC. It translates to CASSSVLTGASGYTF.

The chain combines TRBV20-1 with TRBJ2-1; the D gene is possibly TRBD2 (6 bases). Germline V gene sequence: CDR1 DFQATT, CDR2 SNEGSKA (reference sequence). This CDR3 is built from 10 residues. Trimming removed 4 bases at V and 12 bases at J, with 10 bases between. The CDR3 coding sequence is TGCAGTGCTATCAGGGACTCGCAGTTCTTC. This translates into CSAIRDSQFF.

As to this clone: Other DNA sequences within the sample encode an identical CDR3. This sequence joins TRBV9 and TRBJ2-5; no definite D call. V dropped 0 bases and J dropped 5 bases, with 11 bases sitting between them. There are 14 residues in the CDR3. Per germline, CDR1 SGDLS and CDR2 YYNGEE. CDR3 sequence: CASSVGLAGETQYF. CDR3 coding DNA: TGTGCCAGCAGCGTAGGCCTCGCCGGGGAGACCCAGTACTTC.

A few counts support this clone. The chain joins TRBV2 to TRBJ2-1; 9 bases agree with TRBD2. Germline V gene data show CDR1 as SNHLY and CDR2 as FYNNEI. V shed 6 bases and J 4 bases; nucleotides not matched to a gene: 16. The CDR3 totals 18 residues. The CDR3 loop reads CASRTGTSSVLSYNEQFF. The CDR3 nucleotides are TGTGCCAGCAGGACCGGGACTAGCAGCGTCCTGTCATACAATGAGCAGTTCTTC.

This clone was counted once. Germline is not matched at one junction end, which may reflect a read error. The V call is TRBV9, the J call TRBJ2-1; D perhaps matches TRBD2 (5 bases). The germline CDR1 and CDR2 sequences are SGDLS and YYNGEE. The CDR3 covers 16 residues. CDR3 bases: TGTGCCAGCACCGTAGGACCGGGATCGCTCTCGAATGAGCAGTTCTTC. The encoded protein is CASTVGPGSLSNEQFF. Drawing the rest from reference TRBV9 and TRBJ2-1, the complete variable domain is DSGVTQTPKHLITATGQRVTLRCSPRSGDLSVYWYQQSLDQGLQFLIQYYNGEERAKGNILERFSAQQFPDLHSELNLSSLELGDSALYFCASTVGPGSLSNEQFFGPGTRLTVL.

The chain combines TRBV2 with TRBJ1-4; 12 nucleotides match TRBD1. The germline V gene encodes CDR1 SNHLY and CDR2 FYNNEI. Trimming at V came to 4 bases and at J to 7 bases, leaving 16 bases not matched to a gene. This CDR3 has 19 residues. DNA of the CDR3: TGTGCCAGCAGTGTCCCCGGGACAGGGGGCGCGGGCAATGTTGAAAAACTGTTTTTT. Its protein product is CASSVPGTGGAGNVEKLFF.

The chain uses TRBV6-5 and TRBJ2-7, with D tentatively TRBD2 (5 bases). V lost 6 bases and J 2 bases, leaving 14 bases between the germline ends. In germline, CDR1 is MNHEY, CDR2 SVGAGI. CDR3 length: 14 residues. In DNA form, the CDR3 reads TGTGCCAGCAGCACTAGGCATGCAACCTACGAGCAGTACTTC. Translated, it gives CASSTRHATYEQYF.

This chain uses TRBV9 with TRBJ2-5, with TRBD1 matching 7 bases. With 4 bases clipped from V and 7 bases from J, the junction kept 7 bases outside the gene matches. Germline CDR1 reads SGDLS; CDR2 reads YYNGEE. The CDR3 consists of 13 residues. The CDR3 protein is CASSQGQVGTQYF. DNA of the CDR3: TGTGCCAGCAGCCAAGGACAGGTTGGGACCCAGTACTTC.

The CDR3 spells CASSGLVSTDTQYF. The CDR3 nucleotides are TGTGCCAGCAGTGGACTAGTGAGCACAGATACGCAGTATTTT. The rearrangement uses TRBV2 and TRBJ2-3; possibly TRBD2 for D (6 bases). V was cut by 4 bases and J by 0 bases, with 8 bases left in between. The CDR3 extends over 14 amino acids. Germline CDR1 SNHLY, CDR2 FYNNEI.

This chain connects TRBV7-2 to TRBJ2-3; D gene ambiguous. Per the germline V gene, CDR1 is SGHTA and CDR2 is FQGNSA. The CDR3 is 12 residues long. Trimming left V 5 bases short and J 3 bases short, with 6 bases between. CDR3 coding DNA: TGTGCCAGCAGCCAACAAACAGATACGCAGTATTTT. Amino acids: CASSQQTDTQYF.

J is TRBJ2-5 and V is TRBV7-2; D is uncertain. The CDR3 sequence is 13 residues long. Trimming pared 5 bases from V and 7 bases from J, leaving 14 bases between. Germline CDR1 reads SGHTA; CDR2 reads FQGNSA. The CDR3 sequence: CASSVGLPLTQYF. The CDR3, as DNA: TGTGCCAGCAGCGTGGGCCTCCCCTTGACCCAGTACTTC.

This clone was counted between two and nine times. J is TRBJ2-3 and V is TRBV5-1; a possible D gene is TRBD1 (6 bases). The CDR3 spans 14 residues. Germline V gene lookup returns CDR1 SGHRS and CDR2 YFSETQ. V shed 0 bases and J shed 4 bases, with 9 bases lying between them. The CDR3 protein is CASSLAAGADTQYF. CDR3 in DNA: TGCGCCAGCAGCTTGGCGGCAGGGGCAGATACGCAGTATTTT.

V is TRBV30 and J is TRBJ1-1; 8 bases are a match to TRBD1. CDR1 and CDR2 (germline): GTSNPN, SVGIG (reference sequence). The CDR3 extends over 14 amino acids. The trim removed 2 bases at V and 6 bases at J, leaving 8 bases unmatched. The CDR3, as DNA: TGTGCCTGGAGTAACTTCGGACAGGGAGCTGAAGCTTTCTTT. Amino acids: CAWSNFGQGAEAFF. Together with reference TRBV30 and TRBJ1-1, the CDR3 gives the full variable domain: SQTIHQWPATLVQPVGSPLSLECTVEGTSNPNLYWYRQAAGRGLQLLFYSVGIGQISSEVPQNLSASRPQDRQFILSSKKLLLSDSGFYLCAWSNFGQGAEAFFGQGTRLTVV.

The chain is built from TRBV30 and TRBJ1-1; a weak D match, TRBD1 (6 bases). V lost 5 bases to trimming and J lost 5 bases, with 15 bases between them. Germline CDR1 is GTSNPN and CDR2 is SVGIG (reference sequence). The length of the CDR3 is 13 residues. The CDR3 DNA reads as TGTGCCTGGGAATCAGGGGCATGGACTGAAGCTTTCTTT. Its translation: CAWESGAWTEAFF.

This clone came up a few times. Other DNA variants within this sample encode the same CDR3. V gene TRBV9 combines with J gene TRBJ2-3; TRBD2 is a possible D gene (6 bases). There are 14 residues in the CDR3. V was cut by 2 bases and J by 4 bases, with 11 bases left in between. Germline V gene sequence: CDR1 SGDLS, CDR2 YYNGEE. CDR3 coding DNA: TGTGCCAGCAGCGTTTCCGGGGGTTCAGATACGCAGTATTTT. This codes for CASSVSGGSDTQYF.

The rearrangement joins TRBV30 to TRBJ2-5; a possible D gene is TRBD1 (6 bases). The V gene lost 2 bases and the J gene lost 4 bases, with 11 bases spanning the gap. This CDR3 spans 13 amino acids. CDR1 is GTSNPN, CDR2 SVGIG, per germline (reference sequence). The CDR3 DNA sequence: TGTGCCTGGAGTTTACAGGGTCCAGAGACCCAGTACTTC. Translating gives CAWSLQGPETQYF. The full variable domain, its missing parts supplied by reference TRBV30 and TRBJ2-5, is SQTIHQWPATLVQPVGSPLSLECTVEGTSNPNLYWYRQAAGRGLQLLFYSVGIGQISSEVPQNLSASRPQDRQFILSSKKLLLSDSGFYLCAWSLQGPETQYFGPGTRLLVL.

This clone was seen more than once but under ten times. The chain has TRBV7-6 and TRBJ2-1, with TRBD2 identical over 10 bases. The CDR3 length is 14 residues. Per the germline V gene, CDR1 is SGHVS and CDR2 is FNYEAQ. V shed 4 bases, J shed 5 bases, and the junction held 2 bases outside the gene matches. The CDR3, as DNA: TGTGCCAGCAGCTCGGGACTAGCGAACAATGAGCAGTTCTTC. As protein: CASSSGLANNEQFF.

The genes are TRBV7-2 and TRBJ1-4; the match to TRBD1 covers 10 bases. Per germline, CDR1 SGHTA and CDR2 FQGNSA. The ends lost 5 bases at V and 7 bases at J; junction bases unmatched: 7. CDR3 length: 15 residues. The CDR3 spells CASSTRQGAGEKLFF. CDR3 sequence (DNA): TGTGCCAGCAGCACCCGACAGGGGGCTGGTGAAAAACTGTTTTTT.

This clone has only a few counts. The V call is TRBV5-6, the J call TRBJ2-7, with a tentative D call TRBD2 (6 bases). The germline V gene encodes CDR1 SGHDT and CDR2 YYEEEE. The CDR3 length is 14 residues. Trimming stripped 5 bases from V and 2 bases from J, with 14 bases between. CDR3: CASRISPGAYEQYF. CDR3 in DNA: TGTGCCAGCAGAATATCACCGGGGGCCTACGAGCAGTACTTC.

This chain connects TRBV6-5 to TRBJ1-1, with TRBD1 matching 12 bases. V trimming: 7 bases; J trimming: 8 bases; junction bases outside the gene matches: 11. Germline V lookup: CDR1 MNHEY, CDR2 SVGAGI. This CDR3 is built from 15 residues. CDR3 loop: CASTPGGQGAREAFF. CDR3 sequence (DNA): TGTGCCAGCACCCCGGGGGGACAGGGGGCGCGGGAAGCTTTCTTT.

V is TRBV4-1 and J is TRBJ1-2; D is unresolved. Germline CDR1 is MGHRA and CDR2 is YSYEKL. V lost 4 bases, J lost 3 bases, and 12 bases lay in between. The CDR3 extends over 14 amino acids. CDR3 DNA: TGCGCCAGCAGCCGACCGACCGGGGACTATGGCTACACCTTC. As protein: CASSRPTGDYGYTF.

This clone has just a few counts. Within the sample, other DNA sequences also encode this same CDR3. V gene TRBV29-1 combines with J gene TRBJ2-1; possibly TRBD1 for D (6 bases). V dropped 4 bases and J dropped 4 bases, with 11 bases sitting between them. The CDR3 is 13 residues long. The V gene's germline CDR1 is SQVTM and CDR2 ANQGSEA. The CDR3, as DNA: TGCAGCGTTGTACGGACAGCTTACAATGAGCAGTTCTTC. Encoded protein: CSVVRTAYNEQFF.

This clone was counted a few times. The gene calls are TRBV5-1 and TRBJ2-3, with D possibly being TRBD1 (6 bases). V was shortened by 2 bases and J by 5 bases, with 9 bases between the two germline ends. Germline CDR1 SGHRS, CDR2 YFSETQ. CDR3 size: 13 residues. In nucleotides, the CDR3 is TGCGCCAGCAGCTTCGAGGGGGAAGATACGCAGTATTTT. Translating it yields CASSFEGEDTQYF. Full variable domain (rest looked up from reference TRBV5-1 and TRBJ2-3): KAGVTQTPRYLIKTRGQQVTLSCSPISGHRSVSWYQQTPGQGLQFLFEYFSETQRNKGNFPGRFSGRQFSNSRSEMNVSTLELGDSALYLCASSFEGEDTQYFGPGTRLTVL.

This clone was found a few times. V is TRBV7-9 and J is TRBJ2-7; a weak D match, TRBD1 (6 bases). CDR1 is SEHNR and CDR2 is FQNEAQ in the germline V gene (reference sequence). V was trimmed by 5 bases and J by 0 bases, leaving 17 bases between them. The CDR3 has 16 residues. In DNA form, the CDR3 reads TGTGCCAGCAGCCCTAATGGGGGCCAGTTCTCCTACGAGCAGTACTTC. Its protein product is CASSPNGGQFSYEQYF.

The chain uses TRBV4-1 and TRBJ2-3, with 14 bases lining up with TRBD2. With 1 base clipped from V and 6 bases from J, the junction kept 9 bases outside the gene matches. Germline V lookup: CDR1 MGHRA, CDR2 YSYEKL. The CDR3 is 18 amino acids. CDR3 residues: CASSQGLAGGPRTDTQYF. As DNA, the CDR3 is TGCGCCAGCAGCCAAGGACTAGCGGGAGGGCCTAGAACCGATACGCAGTATTTT.

The V call is TRBV5-1, the J call TRBJ1-1; D perhaps matches TRBD1 (5 bases). Germline V CDR1 and CDR2: SGHRS, YFSETQ. The V end was cut by 6 bases, the J end by 10 bases, with 19 bases between. CDR3 length: 13 amino acids. The CDR3 loop is CASTPDTGVGAFF. CDR3 bases: TGCGCCAGCACCCCTGACACGGGGGTGGGAGCTTTCTTT.

This sequence joins TRBV7-9 and TRBJ2-7; possibly TRBD2 for D (6 bases). The ends were cut back, 3 bases at V and 7 bases at J, with 13 bases in the middle. The V gene's germline CDR1 is SEHNR and CDR2 FQNEAQ (reference sequence). The CDR3 sequence is 13 residues long. The CDR3 sequence: CASSFDGSREQYF. The CDR3 DNA follows: TGTGCCAGCAGCTTCGACGGGAGTCGAGAGCAGTACTTC.